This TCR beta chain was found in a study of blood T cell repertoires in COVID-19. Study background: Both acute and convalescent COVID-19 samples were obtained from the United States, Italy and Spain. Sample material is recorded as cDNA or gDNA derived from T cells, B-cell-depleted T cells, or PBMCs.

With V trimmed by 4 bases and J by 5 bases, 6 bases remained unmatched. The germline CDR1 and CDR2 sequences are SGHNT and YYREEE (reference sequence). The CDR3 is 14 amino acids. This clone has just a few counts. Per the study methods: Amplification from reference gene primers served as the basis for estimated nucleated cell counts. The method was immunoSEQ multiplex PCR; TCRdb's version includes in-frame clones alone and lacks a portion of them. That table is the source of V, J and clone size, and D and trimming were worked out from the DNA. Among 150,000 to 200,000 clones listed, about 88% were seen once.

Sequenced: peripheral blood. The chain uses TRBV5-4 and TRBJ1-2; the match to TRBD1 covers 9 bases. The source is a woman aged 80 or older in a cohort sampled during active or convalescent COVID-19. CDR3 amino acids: CASSQGTGFYGYTF. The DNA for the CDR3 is TGTGCCAGCAGCCAAGGGACAGGGTTTTATGGCTACACCTTC.